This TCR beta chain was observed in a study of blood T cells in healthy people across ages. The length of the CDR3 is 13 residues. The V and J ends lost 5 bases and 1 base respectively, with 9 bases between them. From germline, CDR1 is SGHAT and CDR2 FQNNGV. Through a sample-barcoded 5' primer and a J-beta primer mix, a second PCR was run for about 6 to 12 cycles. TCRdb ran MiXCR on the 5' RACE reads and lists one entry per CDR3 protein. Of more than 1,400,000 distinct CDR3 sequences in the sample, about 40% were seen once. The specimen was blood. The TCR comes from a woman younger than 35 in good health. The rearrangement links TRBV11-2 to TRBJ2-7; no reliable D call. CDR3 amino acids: CASSPYRSYEQYF. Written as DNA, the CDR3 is TGTGCCAGCAGCCCCTACCGTTCCTACGAGCAGTACTTC.